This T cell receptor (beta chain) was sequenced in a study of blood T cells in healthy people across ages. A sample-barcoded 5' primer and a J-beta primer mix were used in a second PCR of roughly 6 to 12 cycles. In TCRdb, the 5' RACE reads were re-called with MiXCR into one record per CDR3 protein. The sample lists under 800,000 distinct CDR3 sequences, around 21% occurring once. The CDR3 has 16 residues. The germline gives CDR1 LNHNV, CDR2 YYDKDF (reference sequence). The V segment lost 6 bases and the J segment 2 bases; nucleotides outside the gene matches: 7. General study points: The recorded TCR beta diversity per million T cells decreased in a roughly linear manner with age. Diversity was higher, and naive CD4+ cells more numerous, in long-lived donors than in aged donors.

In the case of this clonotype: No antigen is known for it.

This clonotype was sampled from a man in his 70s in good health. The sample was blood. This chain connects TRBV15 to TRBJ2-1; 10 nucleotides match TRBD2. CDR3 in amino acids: CATSKAGTSAYNEQFF. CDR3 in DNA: TGTGCCACCAGTAAGGCGGGGACTAGCGCCTACAATGAGCAGTTCTTC. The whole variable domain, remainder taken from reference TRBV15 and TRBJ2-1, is DAMVIQNPRYQVTQFGKPVTLSCSQTLNHNVMYWYQQKSSQAPKLLFHYYDKDFNNEADTPDNFQSRRPNTSFCFLDIRSPGLGDTAMYLCATSKAGTSAYNEQFFGPGTRLTVL.